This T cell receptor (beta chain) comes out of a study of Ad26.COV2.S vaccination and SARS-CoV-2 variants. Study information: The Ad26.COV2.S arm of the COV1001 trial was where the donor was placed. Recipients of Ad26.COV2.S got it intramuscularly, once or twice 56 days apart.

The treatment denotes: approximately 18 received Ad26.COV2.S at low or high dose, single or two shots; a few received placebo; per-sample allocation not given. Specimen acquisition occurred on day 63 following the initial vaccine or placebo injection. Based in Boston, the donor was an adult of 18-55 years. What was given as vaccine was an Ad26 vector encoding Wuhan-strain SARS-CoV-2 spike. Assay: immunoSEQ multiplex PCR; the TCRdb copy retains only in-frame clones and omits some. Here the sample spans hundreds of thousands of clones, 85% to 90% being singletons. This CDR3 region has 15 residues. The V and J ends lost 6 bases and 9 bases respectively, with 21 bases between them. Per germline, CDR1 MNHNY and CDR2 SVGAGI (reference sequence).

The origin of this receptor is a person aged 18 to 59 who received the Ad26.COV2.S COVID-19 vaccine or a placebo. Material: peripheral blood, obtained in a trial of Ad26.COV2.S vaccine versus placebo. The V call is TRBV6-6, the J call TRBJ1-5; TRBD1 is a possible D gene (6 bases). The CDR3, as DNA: TGTGCCAGCAGCTTCACGTCGGGGGGCGCAAGGCCCCAGCATTTT. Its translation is CASSFTSGGARPQHF.